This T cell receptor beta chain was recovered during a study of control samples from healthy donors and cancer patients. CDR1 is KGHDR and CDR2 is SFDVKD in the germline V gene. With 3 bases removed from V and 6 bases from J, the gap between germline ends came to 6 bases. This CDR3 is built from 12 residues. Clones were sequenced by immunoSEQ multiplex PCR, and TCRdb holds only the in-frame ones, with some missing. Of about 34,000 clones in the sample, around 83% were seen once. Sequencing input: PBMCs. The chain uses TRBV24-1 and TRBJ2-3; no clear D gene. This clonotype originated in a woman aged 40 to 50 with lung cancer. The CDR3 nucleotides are TGTGCCACCAGTGATACCGTGGATACGCAGTATTTT. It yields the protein CATSDTVDTQYF.